One sample yielded the 25 T cell receptor beta chains listed below, sequenced in a study of blood T cell repertoires in COVID-19. Some clones are missing from TCRdb's copy, which holds only in-frame ones; the method was immunoSEQ multiplex PCR. The sample has approximately 210,000 clones, 85% seen once. The sequenced sample consisted of peripheral blood. These receptors came from a man aged 55 to 70 with COVID-19, enrolled during active disease.

By sample fraction, this clone is medium-sized (0.01 to 0.1%). The chain is built from TRBV7-9 and TRBJ1-1, with TRBD1 matching over 9 bases. V gave up 5 bases and J gave up 5 bases; unmatched junction bases: 12. CDR1 is SEHNR, CDR2 FQNEAQ, per germline (reference sequence). This CDR3 has 16 residues. The CDR3 DNA follows: TGTGCCAGCAGCCCTCTACCGGACAGGGGAATTACTGAAGCTTTCTTT. Translating it yields CASSPLPDRGITEAFF. The variable domain in full, completed from reference TRBV7-9 and TRBJ1-1, reads DTGVSQNPRHKITKRGQNVTFRCDPISEHNRLYWYRQTLGQGPEFLTYFQNEAQLEKSRLLSDRFSAERPKGSFSTLEIQRTEQGDSAMYLCASSPLPDRGITEAFFGQGTRLTVV.

This chain joins TRBV7-2 and TRBJ1-6; possibly TRBD1 for D (5 bases). Germline CDR1 reads SGHTA; CDR2 reads FQGNSA. V lost 1 base and J 10 bases, leaving 14 bases between the germline ends. The CDR3 is made up of 15 amino acids. The CDR3 loop reads CASSLGGTTGSPLHF. CDR3 nucleotides: TGTGCCAGCAGCTTAGGAGGGACTACTGGGTCACCCCTCCACTTT.

This chain links TRBV25-1 with TRBJ2-3, with a tentative D call TRBD2 (6 bases). The CDR3 loop spans 13 amino acids. Germline V gene lookup returns CDR1 MGHDK and CDR2 SYGVNS. Between the trimmed V and J ends, which lost 8 bases and 2 bases, there was a span of 11 bases. The CDR3 spells CASRRDNTDTQYF. As DNA, the CDR3 is TGTGCCAGCCGGCGGGATAACACAGATACGCAGTATTTT. The complete variable domain, with remaining parts taken from reference TRBV25-1 and TRBJ2-3, reads EADIYQTPRYLVIGTGKKITLECSQTMGHDKMYWYQQDPGMELHLIHYSYGVNSTEKGDLSSESTVSRIRTEHFPLTLESARPSHTSQYLCASRRDNTDTQYFGPGTRLTVL.

The chain uses TRBV3-1 (or the pseudogene TRBV3-2) and TRBJ2-7; tentatively, D is TRBD2 (6 bases). V was pared by 1 base and J by 5 bases, with 18 bases between. In germline, CDR1 is LGHDT, CDR2 YNNKEL (reference sequence). The CDR3 runs 16 residues. The CDR3 loop is CASSQVEWAGNHEQYF. CDR3 bases: TGTGCCAGCAGCCAAGTTGAGTGGGCGGGGAACCACGAGCAGTACTTC.

The rearrangement uses TRBV4-1 and TRBJ1-2; D is unresolved. This CDR3 region has 15 residues. The V end lost 1 base, the J end lost 5 bases, and 14 bases lay between the germline ends. Germline V gives CDR1 MGHRA, CDR2 YSYEKL. CDR3 residues: CASSQGGARLYGYTF. DNA for the CDR3: TGCGCCAGCAGCCAAGGAGGAGCCAGACTATATGGCTACACCTTC.

The chain recombines TRBV28 with TRBJ2-1; 7 bases match TRBD1. J was trimmed by 0 bases and V by 6 bases; bases with no gene match: 2. Germline loops: CDR1 MDHEN, CDR2 SYDVKM. The CDR3 has 14 residues. As DNA, the CDR3 is TGTGCCAGCAGCCGGACAGGCTCCTACAATGAGCAGTTCTTC. This codes for CASSRTGSYNEQFF.

The V gene is TRBV14, the J gene TRBJ2-7, with D possibly matching TRBD1 (5 bases). Germline-derived CDR1 and CDR2 are SGHDN and FVKESK. Trimming took off 1 base at V and 1 base at J, with 11 bases between the two ends. The CDR3 has 15 amino acids. The CDR3 region is CASSQGWGSSYEQYF. The CDR3 DNA is TGTGCCAGCAGCCAAGGGTGGGGCAGTTCCTACGAGCAGTACTTC.

The J gene is TRBJ1-2, the V gene TRBV28, with 7 bases aligning to TRBD1. The CDR3 contains 13 residues. CDR1 and CDR2 (germline): MDHEN, SYDVKM. V shed 6 bases, J shed 7 bases, and the junction held 8 bases outside the gene matches. The CDR3 coding sequence is TGTGCCAGCAGCGACAGGGCGATTGTTGGCTACACCTTC. Translated, it gives CASSDRAIVGYTF.

This rearrangement joins TRBV5-4 to TRBJ2-1, with 9 bases aligning to TRBD1. The CDR3 consists of 14 residues. CDR1 and CDR2 from the germline V gene are SGHNT and YYREEE (reference sequence). With V trimmed by 4 bases and J by 6 bases, 5 bases remained unmatched. The CDR3 DNA is TGTGCCAGCAGCCCGGGACAGGGCCTCAATGAGCAGTTCTTC. It is translated as CASSPGQGLNEQFF.

The chain is built from TRBV11-2 and TRBJ1-1, with D possibly TRBD1 on 6 matching bases. V was pared by 6 bases and J by 1 base, with 15 bases between. The V gene's germline CDR1 is SGHAT and CDR2 FQNNGV. The CDR3 spans 15 residues. Here the CDR3 reads CASRLRGIPNTEAFF. DNA for the CDR3: TGTGCCAGCAGGCTCAGGGGCATACCGAACACTGAAGCTTTCTTT.

This chain uses TRBV4-2 with TRBJ2-1; 7 bases map to TRBD1. Germline CDR1 and CDR2: LGHNA and YNFKEQ. The CDR3 runs 14 residues. The trim removed 5 bases at V and 9 bases at J, leaving 10 bases unmatched. CDR3 DNA sequence: TGTGCCAGCAGCTGGGACAGCCCTTCTTCTGAGCAGTTCTTC. Protein product: CASSWDSPSSEQFF.

The chain recombines TRBV5-6 with TRBJ1-5; 7 nucleotides agree with TRBD1. Germline V CDR1 and CDR2: SGHDT, YYEEEE. J lost 7 bases, V lost 5 bases, and 12 bases had no gene match. CDR3 length: 15 amino acids. CDR3 nucleotides: TGTGCCAGCAGTCGACAGGGAGGTTTTGGGCAGCCCCAGCATTTT. Its translation is CASSRQGGFGQPQHF.

The CDR3 nucleotides are TGCAGCGTTAGGAGTCCGAGGAACACTGAAGCTTTCTTT. Protein sequence: CSVRSPRNTEAFF. V is TRBV29-1 and J is TRBJ1-1; D gene ambiguous. Germline CDR1 reads SQVTM; CDR2 reads ANQGSEA. The V gene lost 5 bases and the J gene lost 1 base, with 11 bases spanning the gap. The CDR3 spans 13 residues. Complete variable domain (other parts from reference TRBV29-1 and TRBJ1-1): SAVISQKPSRDICQRGTSLTIQCQVDSQVTMMFWYRQQPGQSLTLIATANQGSEATYESGFVIDKFPISRPNLTFSTLTVSNMSPEDSSIYLCSVRSPRNTEAFFGQGTRLTVV.

This chain links TRBV27 with TRBJ1-1; D is perhaps TRBD1 (5 bases). Looked up from germline, CDR1 is MNHEY and CDR2 is SMNVEV (reference sequence). This CDR3 has 13 amino acids. V lost 6 bases and J 5 bases, leaving 13 bases between the germline ends. The CDR3 reads CASSALRGTEAFF. The CDR3 DNA is TGTGCCAGCAGCGCCCTTAGGGGTACTGAAGCTTTCTTT.

The genes are TRBV10-3 and TRBJ1-1, with D perhaps TRBD1 (6 bases). CDR3 length equals 12 residues. Trimming took off 5 bases at V and 5 bases at J, with 9 bases between the two ends. Germline lookup yields CDR1 ENHRY and CDR2 SYGVKD. The CDR3 nucleotides are TGTGCCATCAGTACAGGGTGGACTGAAGCTTTCTTT. It specifies CAISTGWTEAFF.

The chain is built from TRBV28 and TRBJ2-1; D remains ambiguous. Germline CDR1 MDHEN, CDR2 SYDVKM. CDR3 length equals 15 residues. The V end was cut by 1 base, the J end by 4 bases, with 11 bases between. CDR3 nucleotide sequence: TGTGCCAGCAGTTTATTTTCCAGCGCTTACAATGAGCAGTTCTTC. It is translated as CASSLFSSAYNEQFF.

The J gene is TRBJ2-7, the V gene TRBV7-2; D remains ambiguous. This CDR3 has 14 amino acids. Germline V CDR1 and CDR2: SGHTA, FQGNSA. Trimming took 1 base from V and 0 from J, leaving 7 bases between them. CDR3 amino acids: CASSLGGNSYEQYF. CDR3 nucleotides: TGTGCCAGCAGCTTAGGTGGCAACTCCTACGAGCAGTACTTC.

The gene calls are TRBV7-9 and TRBJ1-2, with 8 bases lining up with TRBD1. CDR3 length: 14 amino acids. The germline CDR1 and CDR2 sequences are SEHNR and FQNEAQ (reference sequence). V was clipped by 5 bases and J by 5 bases; unmatched bases: 7. For the CDR3, the DNA is TGTGCCAGCAGCGGGGGAGGACAGGGATATGGCTACACCTTC. Translated, it gives CASSGGGQGYGYTF.

J is TRBJ2-7 and V is TRBV18, with TRBD2 matching 12 bases. From germline, CDR1 is KGHSH and CDR2 LQKENI. The trim removed 2 bases at V and 0 bases at J, leaving 8 bases unmatched. This CDR3 region has 18 residues. This CDR3 reads CASSPVSGLAGSSYEQYF. The CDR3 nucleotides are TGTGCCAGCTCACCAGTCTCTGGACTAGCGGGGAGCTCCTACGAGCAGTACTTC. Combining the CDR3 with reference TRBV18 and TRBJ2-7 gives the whole variable domain NAGVMQNPRHLVRRRGQEARLRCSPMKGHSHVYWYRQLPEEGLKFMVYLQKENIIDESGMPKERFSAEFPKEGPSILRIQQVVRGDSAAYFCASSPVSGLAGSSYEQYFGPGTRLTVT.

The rearrangement joins TRBV15 to TRBJ1-1; no firm D call. There are 14 residues in the CDR3. Germline-derived CDR1 and CDR2 are LNHNV and YYDKDF (reference sequence). Trimming removed 2 bases at V and 3 bases at J, with 10 bases between. This chain's CDR3 is CATSRREEYTEAFF. DNA of the CDR3: TGTGCCACCAGCAGAAGGGAGGAGTACACTGAAGCTTTCTTT.

The V gene is TRBV20-1, the J gene TRBJ2-7; D call uncertain. V was cut by 3 bases and J by 7 bases, with 7 bases left in between. The germline V gene has CDR1 DFQATT and CDR2 SNEGSKA (reference sequence). The CDR3 contains 10 residues. The CDR3 region has the DNA TGCAGTGCTAGCGCTGAGGAGCAGTACTTC. Protein: CSASAEEQYF.

The V gene is TRBV27, the J gene TRBJ2-7, with D maybe TRBD1 (6 bases). The CDR3 spans 15 residues. Germline CDR1 is MNHEY and CDR2 is SMNVEV (reference sequence). V dropped 1 base and J dropped 3 bases, with 13 bases sitting between them. CDR3 residues: CASSLWSRGGYEQYF. The CDR3 region has the DNA TGTGCCAGCAGTTTATGGTCCAGGGGCGGCTACGAGCAGTACTTC.

V usage is TRBV5-5 and J usage is TRBJ2-7; 7 bases line up with TRBD1. This CDR3 is built from 14 residues. The V gene's germline CDR1 is SGHKS and CDR2 YYEKEE (reference sequence). V shed 4 bases, J shed 4 bases, and the junction held 8 bases outside the gene matches. Here the CDR3 DNA reads TGTGCCAGCAGCCTGAGACAGGGACCATACGAGCAGTACTTC. Translated: CASSLRQGPYEQYF.

This clone occurred once. CDR3 coding DNA: TGTGCCAGCAGTTTATCCCGGGACACTACGCAGTATTTT. Protein sequence: CASSLSRDTTQYF. The chain employs TRBV27 and TRBJ2-3; possible D gene TRBD1, 6 bases. The V end lost 0 bases, the J end lost 8 bases, and 9 bases lay between the germline ends. The CDR3 consists of 13 residues. Germline CDR1 MNHEY, CDR2 SMNVEV (reference sequence).

This chain connects TRBV5-4 to TRBJ1-1; 8 nucleotides line up with TRBD1. The length of the CDR3 is 13 residues. CDR1 is SGHNT and CDR2 is YYREEE in the germline V gene (reference sequence). V lost 4 bases and J lost 4; bases outside the gene matches: 3. The CDR3 DNA is TGTGCCAGCAGCCCAGGGGGCGGCACTGAAGCTTTCTTT. The encoded protein is CASSPGGGTEAFF.